The present T cell receptor beta chain was sequenced within a study of blood T cells in healthy people across ages. Whole-study findings and limits: Across samples, TCR beta diversity tracked strongly with naive T cell percentage. Age showed a roughly linear inverse relationship with TCR beta diversity per million T cells. A greater number of naive CD4+ cells and higher diversity distinguished long-lived donors from aged donors.

In its sample, this clonotype was seen once. Antigen: not known. Using a J-beta primer mix together with a sample-barcoded 5' primer, a second PCR was run for roughly 7 to 12 cycles. In TCRdb, the 5' RACE reads were re-called with MiXCR into one record per CDR3 protein. The table lists 800,000 to 950,000 distinct CDR3 sequences, under 50% of them singletons. The CDR3 has 17 amino acids. The junction had 9 bases not matched to a gene; V was cut back by 4 bases and J by 1 base. Germline lookup yields CDR1 MGHRA and CDR2 YSYEKL. This clonotype was sampled from a man younger than 40 in good health. V usage is TRBV4-1 and J usage is TRBJ2-5; 10 bases agree with TRBD2. The specimen sequenced was blood. The CDR3 is CASSLQEASGGQETQYF. CDR3 in DNA: TGCGCCAGCAGCCTCCAGGAGGCTAGCGGGGGCCAAGAGACCCAGTACTTC.